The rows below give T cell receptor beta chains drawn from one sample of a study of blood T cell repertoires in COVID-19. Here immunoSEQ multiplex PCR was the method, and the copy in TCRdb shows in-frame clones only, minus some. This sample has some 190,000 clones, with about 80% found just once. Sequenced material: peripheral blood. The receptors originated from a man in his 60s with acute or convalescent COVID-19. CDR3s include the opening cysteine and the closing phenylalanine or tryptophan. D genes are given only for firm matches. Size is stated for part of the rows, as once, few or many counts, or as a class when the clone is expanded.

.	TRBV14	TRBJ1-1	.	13	TGTGCCAGCAGTAGTACGATGAACACTGAAGCTTTCTTT	CASSSTMNTEAFF
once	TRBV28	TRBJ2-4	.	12	TGTGCCAGCAGTTTGGGCTCAACCATTCAGTACTTC	CASSLGSTIQYF
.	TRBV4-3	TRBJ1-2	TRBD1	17	TGCGCCAGCAGCCAAGAGACCTCGGGACAGGGGGACTATGGCTACACCTTC	CASSQETSGQGDYGYTF
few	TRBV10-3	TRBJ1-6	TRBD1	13	TGTGCCATCAGTGGGGACAGGGAATCACCCCTCCACTTT	CAISGDRESPLHF
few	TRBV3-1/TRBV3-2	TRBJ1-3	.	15	TGTGCCAGCAGCCAAGAAATAGTCTCTGGAAACACCATATATTTT	CASSQEIVSGNTIYF
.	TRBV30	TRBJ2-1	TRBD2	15	TGTGCCTGGAGGGTTGCGGGACTAGCCAGTAGTGAGCAGTTCTTC	CAWRVAGLASSEQFF
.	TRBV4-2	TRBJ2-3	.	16	TGTGCCAGCAGCCATAGTAGAGCCCCTAGCACAGATACGCAGTATTTT	CASSHSRAPSTDTQYF
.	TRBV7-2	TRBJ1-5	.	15	TGTGCCAGCAGCGTCTTCAGGGCTCCGAGCCAGCCCCAGCATTTT	CASSVFRAPSQPQHF
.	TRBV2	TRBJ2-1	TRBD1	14	TGTGCCAGCAGGGGACAGGGGGCGAATGGTGAGCAGTTCTTC	CASRGQGANGEQFF
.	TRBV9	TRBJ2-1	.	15	TGTGCCAGCAGCGTAGAAGCGGTTTCCTACAATGAGCAGTTCTTC	CASSVEAVSYNEQFF
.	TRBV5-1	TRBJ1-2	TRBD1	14	TGCGCCAGCAGTCCGACAGGGCCCCACGATGGCTACACCTTC	CASSPTGPHDGYTF
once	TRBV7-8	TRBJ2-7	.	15	TGTGCCAGCGCCCAGAGACAGGTCCTCTCCTACGAGCAGTACTTC	CASAQRQVLSYEQYF
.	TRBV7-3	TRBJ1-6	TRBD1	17	TGTGCCAGCAGCCTTCGACAGGGGAGCTCCTATAATTCACCCCTCCACTTT	CASSLRQGSSYNSPLHF
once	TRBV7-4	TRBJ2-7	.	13	TGTGCCAGACGGGACTTAAGCTCCTACGAGCAGTACTTC	CARRDLSSYEQYF
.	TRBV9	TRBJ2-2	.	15	TGTGCCAGCAATGGTGGCAGGGTGATCACCGGGGAGCTGTTTTTT	CASNGGRVITGELFF
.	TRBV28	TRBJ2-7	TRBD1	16	TGTGCCAGCAGCCCTAGTGGGACAGGCGCGCCGGGGGAGCAGTACTTC	CASSPSGTGAPGEQYF
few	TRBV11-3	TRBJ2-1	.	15	TGTGCCAGCAGCTCATTCAGCGCCCCCTACAATGAGCAGTTCTTC	CASSSFSAPYNEQFF
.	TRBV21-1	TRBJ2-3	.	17	TGTGCCAGCAGCAAAGATGGGGGAGGGCCAAGCACAGATACGCAGTATTTT	CASSKDGGGPSTDTQYF
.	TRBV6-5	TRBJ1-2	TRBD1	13	TGTGCCAGCAGTAGGGACAGGGATTATGGCTACACCTTC	CASSRDRDYGYTF
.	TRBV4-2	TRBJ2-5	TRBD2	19	TGTGCCAGCAGCCAAGGAGCTAGCGGGGGGGCCTCGGTGCAAGAGACCCAGTACTTC	CASSQGASGGASVQETQYF
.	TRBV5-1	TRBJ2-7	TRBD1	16	TGCGCCAGCAGCTTGGGGGGACAGGGTAGCTCCTACGAGCAGTACTTC	CASSLGGQGSSYEQYF